The 18 T cell receptor beta chains given below trace back to one sample, sequenced in a study of CD8+ T cells in alopecia areata. Sample treatment: oral pan-JAK inhibitor, 5-10 mg twice daily. Investigators isolated RNA and reverse transcribed it into cDNA to act as the sequencing template. Method: immunoSEQ multiplex PCR; TCRdb's copy keeps in-frame clones and lacks some. Of roughly 250,000 clones in the sample, around three fifths are singletons; the top ten hold 0.75% to 0.95%. This material consisted of CD4+ T cells sorted from blood, taken at week 52, from a patient treated with tofacitinib. These receptors were taken from a human donor with alopecia areata.

This clone was counted a few times. The rearrangement joins TRBV29-1 to TRBJ2-5; TRBD1 aligns across 7 bases. The CDR3 spans 12 residues. Germline V CDR1 and CDR2: SQVTM, ANQGSEA. The V segment lost 7 bases and the J segment 3 bases; nucleotides outside the gene matches: 5. This CDR3 reads CSARQGEETQYF. CDR3 sequence (DNA): TGCAGCGCAAGACAGGGAGAAGAGACCCAGTACTTC.

This chain links TRBV23-1 with TRBJ1-1; maybe TRBD1 (6 bases). TRBV23-1 is designated an ORF whose function remains uncertain. The germline V and J ends were trimmed by 0 bases and 1 base, with 9 bases remaining between them. The CDR3 loop spans 15 amino acids. This CDR3 is CASSQSSGQNTEAFF. The CDR3 DNA sequence: TGCGCCAGCAGTCAATCATCGGGACAGAACACTGAAGCTTTCTTT.

J is TRBJ1-5 and V is TRBV30; maybe TRBD1 (6 bases). The germline V gene has CDR1 GTSNPN and CDR2 SVGIG (reference sequence). V was clipped by 0 bases and J by 7 bases, with 10 bases between them. This CDR3 spans 13 amino acids. As DNA, the CDR3 is TGTGCCTGGAGTGTAAACAGGGACCAGCCCCAGCATTTT. It is translated as CAWSVNRDQPQHF.

This rearrangement joins TRBV25-1 to TRBJ1-6; weak D call: TRBD1 (5 bases). Germline V gene sequence: CDR1 MGHDK, CDR2 SYGVNS. This CDR3 comprises 14 residues. Trimming took off 2 bases at V and 8 bases at J, with 10 bases between the two ends. This CDR3 is CASSEQSRDSPLHF. The CDR3 nucleotides are TGTGCCAGCAGTGAACAAAGCAGGGATTCACCCCTCCACTTT.

The rearrangement uses TRBV27 and TRBJ2-1, with unresolved D. The CDR3 runs to 13 residues. V lost 5 bases and J 2 bases, leaving 7 bases between the germline ends. In germline, CDR1 is MNHEY, CDR2 SMNVEV (reference sequence). CDR3 coding DNA: TGTGCCAGCAGTCCCCCCCCCTACAATGAGCAGTTCTTC. Translated: CASSPPPYNEQFF.

The J gene is TRBJ2-1, the V gene TRBV15; D remains unclear. There are 14 residues in the CDR3. V lost 1 base and J lost 0, with 4 bases in between. The V gene's germline CDR1 is LNHNV and CDR2 YYDKDF (reference sequence). The CDR3: CATSRGDSYNEQFF. The CDR3 region has the DNA TGTGCCACCAGCAGAGGGGACTCCTACAATGAGCAGTTCTTC.

V gene TRBV5-1 combines with J gene TRBJ1-1; 9 nucleotides align to TRBD1. The CDR3 runs 13 residues. Germline lookup yields CDR1 SGHRS and CDR2 YFSETQ. V lost 0 bases to trimming and J lost 11 bases; unmatched junction nucleotides: 5. CDR3 nucleotides: TGCGCCAGCAGCTTGGTTACAGGGGGCGTTGCTTTCTTT. This encodes CASSLVTGGVAFF.

In its sample, this clone was seen a few times. The chain has TRBV5-1 and TRBJ1-6, with D maybe TRBD1 (6 bases). This CDR3 region has 14 residues. V was cut by 0 bases and J by 8 bases, with 9 bases left in between. Germline loops: CDR1 SGHRS, CDR2 YFSETQ. The CDR3 loop reads CASSLGGRDSPLHF. In DNA form, the CDR3 reads TGCGCCAGCAGCTTGGGGGGGCGAGATTCACCCCTCCACTTT.

The chain joins TRBV30 to TRBJ1-5; D remains unclear. The V end lost 0 bases, the J end lost 6 bases, and 12 bases lay between the germline ends. Germline V lookup: CDR1 GTSNPN, CDR2 SVGIG (reference sequence). The CDR3 length is 14 residues. CDR3 sequence: CAWSVLAGSQPQHF. The CDR3 DNA reads as TGTGCCTGGAGTGTACTGGCTGGTAGTCAGCCCCAGCATTTT.

This clone was counted only a few times. The CDR3 is CASSAYGSSYEQYF. In DNA, the CDR3 is TGTGCCAGCAGTGCCTACGGGAGCTCCTACGAGCAGTACTTC. The chain recombines TRBV25-1 with TRBJ2-7, with D possibly matching TRBD2 (6 bases). Deletions cut 4 bases from V and 0 bases from J, with 10 bases between. This CDR3 is 14 amino acids long. CDR1 is MGHDK and CDR2 is SYGVNS in the germline V gene.

This chain links TRBV30 with TRBJ1-4; no clear D gene. Germline V lookup: CDR1 GTSNPN, CDR2 SVGIG (reference sequence). Trimming took off 4 bases at V and 8 bases at J, with 11 bases between the two ends. This CDR3 is built from 12 residues. The CDR3 spells CAWTALGEKLFF. CDR3 nucleotides: TGTGCCTGGACCGCCTTAGGAGAAAAACTGTTTTTT.

The chain joins TRBV29-1 to TRBJ2-2; 8 bases line up with TRBD1. Per the germline V gene, CDR1 is SQVTM and CDR2 is ANQGSEA. This CDR3 is built from 12 residues. V lost 4 bases, J lost 8 bases, and 3 bases stayed unmatched. CDR3 DNA: TGCAGCGTTGCCAGGGGGCAGGGGGAGCTGTTTTTT. It codes for CSVARGQGELFF.

The CDR3 coding sequence is TGTGCCAGCAGCCCTATGGTAGGGATCCTCGAGGACTACGAGCAGTACTTC. Its translation is CASSPMVGILEDYEQYF. The rearrangement uses TRBV5-6 and TRBJ2-7; D remains unclear. Trimming stripped 4 bases from V and 3 bases from J, with 23 bases between. CDR1 is SGHDT, CDR2 YYEEEE, per germline. This CDR3 comprises 17 residues.

This clone was counted a single time. V is TRBV5-1 and J is TRBJ2-2; the D gene is possibly TRBD1 (6 bases). The length of the CDR3 is 15 residues. Per germline, CDR1 SGHRS and CDR2 YFSETQ. Deletions cut 0 bases from V and 4 bases from J, with 10 bases between. The CDR3 region is CASSLDRVSTGELFF. As DNA, the CDR3 is TGCGCCAGCAGCTTGGACAGGGTTTCCACCGGGGAGCTGTTTTTT.

The rearrangement joins TRBV30 to TRBJ2-3, with unresolved D. V was pared by 4 bases and J by 2 bases, with 16 bases between. This CDR3 has 15 residues. CDR1 is GTSNPN and CDR2 is SVGIG in the germline V gene (reference sequence). The CDR3 DNA follows: TGTGCCTGGACCTCCCAGCGTCCTCACACAGATACGCAGTATTTT. Its translation: CAWTSQRPHTDTQYF.

This clone has only one observation. Different DNA sequences within this sample yield the same CDR3. CDR3 in DNA: TGCGCCAGCAGCCAAGATCGTAACACTGAAGCTTTCTTT. Translated: CASSQDRNTEAFF. V usage is TRBV4-1 and J usage is TRBJ1-1; the D is unclear. Trimming took off 0 bases at V and 2 bases at J, with 4 bases between the two ends. Germline assignment: CDR1 MGHRA and CDR2 YSYEKL. This CDR3 is 13 amino acids long.

The CDR3 loop is CAWRSGFSSPLHF. In nucleotides, the CDR3 is TGTGCCTGGAGAAGTGGTTTTAGTTCACCCCTCCACTTT. The V call is TRBV30, the J call TRBJ1-6; no firm D call. CDR3 size: 13 residues. Germline V gene data show CDR1 as GTSNPN and CDR2 as SVGIG (reference sequence). V was clipped by 3 bases and J by 9 bases, with 12 bases between them.

This chain links TRBV12-5 with TRBJ1-6, with D tentatively TRBD1 (6 bases). The V gene's germline CDR1 is LGHNT and CDR2 FRNRAP. This CDR3 region has 14 residues. V lost 10 bases and J lost 9, with 19 bases in between. CDR3 sequence reads: CATRREGEGSPLHF. CDR3 DNA sequence: TGTGCTACCCGGAGAGAGGGGGAGGGTTCACCCCTCCACTTT.